These 24 T cell receptor beta chains came from one sample sequenced in a study of blood T cell repertoires in COVID-19. Sequencing was performed with immunoSEQ multiplex PCR; in TCRdb, only in-frame clones are kept and a portion is missing. Altogether about 69,000 clones are present, 85% being singletons, with the ten largest covering about 2.9%. Sequencing used peripheral blood. The receptors originated from a man older than 75 with acute or convalescent COVID-19.

This chain joins TRBV5-1 and TRBJ2-3; possible D gene TRBD2, 5 bases. Trimming took 0 bases from V and 0 from J, leaving 17 bases between them. The CDR3 consists of 18 residues. Germline V gives CDR1 SGHRS, CDR2 YFSETQ. The CDR3, as DNA: TGCGCCAGCAGCTTGGGGCCTAGCTCCCCCTCTAGCACAGATACGCAGTATTTT. This codes for CASSLGPSSPSSTDTQYF.

The chain couples TRBV12-3 or TRBV12-4 to TRBJ2-7; TRBD2 agrees at 7 bases. CDR3 size: 13 residues. Trimming at V came to 1 base and at J to 4 bases, leaving 1 base not matched to a gene. The chain's CDR3 is CASSLDGRYEQYF. Written as DNA, the CDR3 is TGTGCCAGCAGTTTAGACGGGAGGTACGAGCAGTACTTC.

The chain carries TRBV4-3 and TRBJ1-1; maybe TRBD1 (6 bases). V lost 6 bases to trimming and J lost 3 bases, with 11 bases between them. Germline V lookup: CDR1 LGHNA, CDR2 YSLEER. This CDR3 has 13 residues. CDR3 nucleotide sequence: TGCGCCAGCAGAGGACAGCGACACACTGAAGCTTTCTTT. This codes for CASRGQRHTEAFF.

The chain links TRBV28 to TRBJ1-4, with D possibly being TRBD1 (5 bases). V was trimmed by 7 bases and J by 7 bases, leaving 16 bases between them. This CDR3 contains 14 residues. CDR1 MDHEN and CDR2 SYDVKM come from the germline V gene. The CDR3 bases are TGTGCCAGCACCTATTCAGGGTGGAGTGAAAAACTGTTTTTT. This gives the protein CASTYSGWSEKLFF. The whole variable domain, filled in from reference TRBV28 and TRBJ1-4, reads DVKVTQSSRYLVKRTGEKVFLECVQDMDHENMFWYRQDPGLGLRLIYFSYDVKMKEKGDIPEGYSVSREKKERFSLILESASTNQTSMYLCASTYSGWSEKLFFGSGTQLSVL.

This rearrangement joins TRBV14 to TRBJ2-1; 10 positions agree with TRBD1. The ends lost 4 bases at V and 10 bases at J; junction bases unmatched: 10. There are 15 residues in the CDR3. Germline V gene lookup returns CDR1 SGHDN and CDR2 FVKESK. CDR3 DNA: TGTGCCAGCAGCCCGCCGGGACAGGGGTTTCGGGAGCAGTTCTTC. It is translated as CASSPPGQGFREQFF.

This sequence joins TRBV21-1 and TRBJ1-2; TRBD1 is the table's D call, not checked against the DNA. TRBV21-1 is marked as a pseudogene. The CDR3 runs to 15 residues. The CDR3 spells CASSKWTDRLYGYTF. Here the CDR3 DNA reads TGTGCCAGCAGCAAATGGACGGACAGGCTGTATGGCTACACCTTC.

This clone is a singleton in its sample. V is TRBV11-3 and J is TRBJ2-3; a possible D gene is TRBD2 (7 bases). Germline CDR1 SGHNT, CDR2 YENEEA. There are 14 residues in the CDR3. Trimming removed 6 bases from V and 4 bases from J, with 14 bases in between. The CDR3 is CASRWRGGSDTQYF. The CDR3 DNA sequence: TGTGCCAGCAGGTGGAGGGGGGGATCAGATACGCAGTATTTT.

The chain carries TRBV6-2 or TRBV6-3 and TRBJ1-5; maybe TRBD1 (6 bases). V gave up 4 bases and J gave up 2 bases, with 15 bases separating them. This CDR3 region has 16 residues. Germline V gives CDR1 MNHEY, CDR2 SVGEGT. The CDR3, as DNA: TGTGCCAGCAGTTTTGGAACAGGGAACGGCAATCAGCCCCAGCATTTT. Amino acid sequence: CASSFGTGNGNQPQHF.

This clone was counted a few times. This sequence joins TRBV7-2 and TRBJ2-7; D is possibly TRBD1 (6 bases). This CDR3 contains 16 residues. The ends were cut back, 5 bases at V and 1 base at J, with 18 bases in the middle. Germline CDR1 is SGHTA and CDR2 is FQGNSA. The CDR3 reads CASSNHRAGSSYEQYF. The CDR3 region has the DNA TGTGCCAGCAGCAATCACAGGGCAGGCTCGTCCTACGAGCAGTACTTC.

The chain uses TRBV5-6 and TRBJ1-3, with 8 bases lining up with TRBD1. V shed 2 bases, J shed 0 bases, and the junction held 4 bases outside the gene matches. This CDR3 contains 16 residues. Germline V gives CDR1 SGHDT, CDR2 YYEEEE. The DNA of the CDR3 is TGTGCCAGCAGCTTACCAGGGGGCCCCTCTGGAAACACCATATATTTT. It codes for CASSLPGGPSGNTIYF.

This chain links TRBV5-4 with TRBJ2-6; TRBD1 aligns across 7 bases. V was pared by 3 bases and J by 4 bases, with 7 bases of the junction left unmatched. The CDR3 extends over 16 amino acids. Germline V gene sequence: CDR1 SGHNT, CDR2 YYREEE (reference sequence). This chain's CDR3 is CASSWYRGFGANVLTF. In DNA form, the CDR3 reads TGTGCCAGCAGCTGGTACAGGGGATTCGGGGCCAACGTCCTGACTTTC.

The CDR3 sequence: CAISESLRERGYEQYF. CDR3 in DNA: TGTGCCATCAGTGAGTCCTTGCGGGAGCGAGGTTACGAGCAGTACTTC. The V gene is TRBV10-3, the J gene TRBJ2-7, with 7 bases aligning to TRBD2. The CDR3 is made up of 16 amino acids. Germline assignment: CDR1 ENHRY and CDR2 SYGVKD. The J segment lost 4 bases and the V segment lost 0 bases, leaving 9 bases of the junction unmatched.

The chain has TRBV9 and TRBJ1-2; 8 bases line up with TRBD1. V shed 0 bases, J shed 8 bases, and the junction held 12 bases outside the gene matches. The CDR3 extends over 16 amino acids. Germline CDR1 reads SGDLS; CDR2 reads YYNGEE. In nucleotides, the CDR3 is TGTGCCAGCAGCGTAGCTAACAGGGGGTGGGCTGGAGGCTACACCTTC. Translating gives CASSVANRGWAGGYTF.

This rearrangement joins TRBV5-4 to TRBJ2-1; 12 positions match TRBD2. The CDR3 runs 14 residues. After removal of 0 bases from V and 8 bases from J, the junction contained 0 bases not matched to a gene. Germline CDR1 and CDR2: SGHNT and YYREEE (reference sequence). CDR3 nucleotide sequence: TGTGCCAGCAGCTTGGGACTAGCGGGAGATGAGCAGTTCTTC. Translated, it gives CASSLGLAGDEQFF.

This clone was counted once. J is TRBJ2-1 and V is TRBV7-2; TRBD1 might be the D (5 bases). The germline V gene encodes CDR1 SGHTA and CDR2 FQGNSA. With 1 base removed from V and 5 bases from J, the gap between germline ends came to 9 bases. The CDR3 totals 14 residues. CDR3: CASSLVGRNNEQFF. DNA of the CDR3: TGTGCCAGCAGCTTAGTGGGGCGAAACAATGAGCAGTTCTTC.

In this sample, this clone turned up once. The V and J genes are TRBV4-1 and TRBJ2-7; the D gene is possibly TRBD2 (6 bases). Germline V gene lookup returns CDR1 MGHRA and CDR2 YSYEKL. V lost 4 bases, J lost 4 bases, and 17 bases lay in between. This CDR3 spans 15 amino acids. For the CDR3, the DNA is TGCGCCAGCAGCCCCCGGGACTGGATCATATACGAGCAGTACTTC. Translation gives CASSPRDWIIYEQYF.

The chain combines TRBV18 with TRBJ1-2; TRBD1 matches at 9 bases. V lost 2 bases to trimming and J lost 8 bases; unmatched junction nucleotides: 6. This CDR3 contains 14 residues. Looked up from germline, CDR1 is KGHSH and CDR2 is LQKENI. CDR3 sequence (DNA): TGTGCCAGCTCACCATTACGGACAGGGGAAGGCTACACCTTC. It specifies CASSPLRTGEGYTF.

The rearrangement uses TRBV24-1 and TRBJ2-5; the D is unclear. Germline-derived CDR1 and CDR2 are KGHDR and SFDVKD. V was shortened by 3 bases and J by 0 bases, with 4 bases between the two germline ends. This CDR3 is built from 13 residues. CDR3 sequence (DNA): TGTGCCACCAGTGATCAATACCAAGAGACCCAGTACTTC. This sequence encodes CATSDQYQETQYF.

The rearrangement links TRBV12-3 or TRBV12-4 to TRBJ1-4; TRBD1 aligns across 8 bases. Trimming at V came to 6 bases and at J to 5 bases, leaving 2 bases not matched to a gene. CDR3 length equals 13 residues. DNA for the CDR3: TGTGCCAGCAGACAGGGGGGGAATGAAAAACTGTTTTTT. This encodes CASRQGGNEKLFF.

This clone was seen a single time. The V gene is TRBV11-3, the J gene TRBJ2-6, with D unclear. CDR1 and CDR2 (germline): SGHNT, YENEEA. This CDR3 contains 13 residues. Trimming cost V 5 bases and J 3 bases, with 5 bases left between them. The CDR3 is CASSLSGANVLTF. DNA for the CDR3: TGTGCCAGCAGCCTTAGTGGGGCCAACGTCCTGACTTTC.

This chain connects TRBV6-2 or TRBV6-3 to TRBJ1-6; D might be TRBD1 (6 bases). Germline CDR1 MNHEY, CDR2 SVGEGT. This CDR3 has 15 amino acids. Trimming shortened V by 6 bases and J by 5 bases, and 14 bases separated the two germline ends. The CDR3 DNA is TGTGCCAGCAGCCCACAGGGCCCGGATAATTCACCCCTCCACTTT. It is translated as CASSPQGPDNSPLHF.

The gene calls are TRBV15 and TRBJ1-4, with a weak D call TRBD1 (5 bases). Trimming took off 5 bases at V and 6 bases at J, with 10 bases between the two ends. This CDR3 comprises 13 residues. Germline V gene lookup returns CDR1 LNHNV and CDR2 YYDKDF (reference sequence). This CDR3 reads CATSFGGDEKLFF. The CDR3 region has the DNA TGTGCCACCAGCTTCGGGGGGGATGAAAAACTGTTTTTT. Supplemented by reference TRBV15 and TRBJ1-4, the full variable domain reads DAMVIQNPRYQVTQFGKPVTLSCSQTLNHNVMYWYQQKSSQAPKLLFHYYDKDFNNEADTPDNFQSRRPNTSFCFLDIRSPGLGDTAMYLCATSFGGDEKLFFGSGTQLSVL.

This chain joins TRBV7-6 and TRBJ2-7; D is unresolved. Between the trimmed V and J ends, which lost 5 bases and 3 bases, there was a span of 8 bases. The germline gives CDR1 SGHVS, CDR2 FNYEAQ. The length of the CDR3 is 12 residues. The CDR3 spells CASSAPGYEQYF. Written as DNA, the CDR3 is TGTGCCAGCAGCGCCCCCGGCTACGAGCAGTACTTC.

The V call is TRBV24-1, the J call TRBJ1-2; 9 nucleotides agree with TRBD1. V was clipped by 4 bases and J by 6 bases; unmatched bases: 14. The CDR3 sequence is 17 residues long. Germline V lookup: CDR1 KGHDR, CDR2 SFDVKD. The DNA of the CDR3 is TGTGCCACCAGTGAGAAGGCCCCGGGACAGGGAGGTGATGGCTACACCTTC. The encoded protein is CATSEKAPGQGGDGYTF.